This T cell receptor (beta chain) was sequenced for a study of blood T cell repertoires in COVID-19. Some clones are missing from TCRdb's copy, which holds only in-frame ones; the method was immunoSEQ multiplex PCR. Found here are over 120,000 clones, over 70% of them singletons; the top ten hold approximately 3.4%. This CDR3 contains 15 residues. This clone was detected once. Sequencing was done on a sample of peripheral blood. This clonotype originated in a man between 70 and 80 years old who had recovered from COVID-19. The chain employs TRBV21-1 and TRBJ1-2; TRBD1 is the table's D call, not checked against the DNA. TRBV21-1 counts as a pseudogene. The CDR3 DNA reads TGTGCCAGCAGCCCGACCAGGGGCATGCTACATGGCTACACCTTC. It yields the protein CASSPTRGMLHGYTF.